This T cell receptor (beta chain) was obtained from a study of brain T cells in children with intractable seizures. Study results and limitations: Only CDR3 sequence similarity suggested viral specificity, without known HCMV serostatus.

Produced via immunoSEQ multiplex PCR; TCRdb's table is partial and in-frame only. Here the sample spans 65,000 to 85,000 clones, under 95% being singletons. As concerns this clone: Its antigen is undetermined.

Germline V gene lookup returns CDR1 GTSNPN and CDR2 SVGIG (reference sequence). V dropped 1 base and J dropped 14; count of bases not matched to a gene: 21. This CDR3 comprises 16 residues. Sequenced here: peripheral blood, sampled at surgery. V usage is TRBV30 and J usage is TRBJ1-1, with 8 bases lining up with TRBD1. The source is a boy younger than two with tuberous sclerosis and intractable seizures. CDR3 loop: CAWSALNPDLRTGKFF. The CDR3 bases are TGTGCCTGGAGTGCCCTCAACCCCGACCTAAGGACAGGGAAATTCTTT.